Listed here are 19 T cell receptor beta chains from one sample, sequenced in a study of T-cell memory formation after mild COVID-19. TCRdb redid the calling of the 5' RACE reads with MiXCR, one entry per CDR3 protein. Altogether some 130,000 distinct CDR3 sequences are present, approximately 16% being singletons, with the ten largest covering around 14%. The sample comprised PBMCs or a T cell subset sorted from them (not recorded which). Source of these receptors: an adult woman who had mild COVID-19 (a few samples of this study predate the infection). Cell type and time point are not known.

The chain couples TRBV24-1 to TRBJ2-2; D might be TRBD1 or TRBD2, each matching 5 bases. The CDR3 runs to 16 residues. Germline V gives CDR1 KGHDR, CDR2 SFDVKD. With 1 base removed from V and 5 bases from J, the gap between germline ends came to 13 bases. For the CDR3, the DNA is TGTGCCACCAGTGATTTTCCGGGGACCGGGACCGGGGAGCTGTTTTTT. This encodes CATSDFPGTGTGELFF.

This clonotype was observed a few times. The chain employs TRBV5-8 and TRBJ1-2, with D possibly TRBD1 on 6 matching bases. V was pared by 2 bases and J by 4 bases, with 15 bases between. The CDR3 sequence is 15 residues long. Germline values: CDR1 SGHTS, CDR2 YDEGEE. CDR3 sequence (DNA): TGTGCCAGCAGCTTACTCGGGGGGGGCAGCTATGGCTACACCTTC. This codes for CASSLLGGGSYGYTF.

In this sample, this clonotype turned up many times. CDR3 bases: TGTGCCACCAGAGGACTAGCGGGAGAGCAGTACTTC. It yields the protein CATRGLAGEQYF. This rearrangement joins TRBV24-1 to TRBJ2-7, with TRBD2 identical over 12 bases. Germline lookup yields CDR1 KGHDR and CDR2 SFDVKD. Losses at the gene ends were 7 bases for V and 7 bases for J; bases not matched to a gene: 1. The CDR3 is 12 residues long.

The V gene is TRBV9, the J gene TRBJ2-7, with 9 bases that match TRBD1. With V trimmed by 3 bases and J by 2 bases, 6 bases remained unmatched. Germline CDR1 and CDR2: SGDLS and YYNGEE. This CDR3 is 15 amino acids long. The CDR3 bases are TGTGCCAGCAGCGCCGGACAGGGGACGCCCTACGAGCAGTACTTC. Protein sequence: CASSAGQGTPYEQYF.

This clonotype was seen a handful of times. V and J are TRBV7-9 and TRBJ2-7; TRBD1 agrees at 9 bases. V dropped 3 bases and J dropped 0; count of bases not matched to a gene: 18. Germline V gene lookup returns CDR1 SEHNR and CDR2 FQNEAQ (reference sequence). The CDR3 is 20 residues long. CDR3 coding DNA: TGTGCCAGCAGCTTCAAAACCATCGGGACAGGGTCGGAGAGCTCCTACGAGCAGTACTTC. Amino acids: CASSFKTIGTGSESSYEQYF.

The V and J genes are TRBV5-1 and TRBJ2-7; 13 positions match TRBD2. CDR1 is SGHRS and CDR2 is YFSETQ in the germline V gene. The CDR3 runs to 15 residues. The J segment lost 4 bases and the V segment lost 4 bases, leaving 5 bases of the junction unmatched. CDR3 in amino acids: CASSRLAGGGYEQYF. As DNA, the CDR3 is TGCGCCAGCAGCAGACTAGCGGGAGGTGGGTACGAGCAGTACTTC.

J is TRBJ2-3 and V is TRBV7-2; D uncertain. The CDR3 covers 13 residues. Between the trimmed V and J ends, which lost 2 bases and 4 bases, there was a span of 7 bases. CDR1 and CDR2 (germline): SGHTA, FQGNSA. The CDR3 sequence is CASSLSLADTQYF. In DNA, the CDR3 is TGTGCCAGCAGCTTATCATTGGCAGATACGCAGTATTTT.

The chain joins TRBV15 to TRBJ2-2, with TRBD1 matching over 7 bases. CDR3 length equals 15 residues. Germline V CDR1 and CDR2: LNHNV, YYDKDF (reference sequence). V was clipped by 3 bases and J by 6 bases; unmatched bases: 7. The CDR3 region is CATSSVIQGAGELFF. CDR3 in DNA: TGTGCCACCAGCAGCGTAATCCAGGGGGCCGGGGAGCTGTTTTTT.

This chain connects TRBV6-5 to TRBJ2-2; TRBD1 agrees at 10 bases. This CDR3 is 17 amino acids long. CDR1 and CDR2 from the germline V gene are MNHEY and SVGAGI. J was trimmed by 5 bases and V by 2 bases; bases with no gene match: 8. CDR3 amino acids: CASSYLTPGQGTGELFF. The CDR3 DNA sequence: TGTGCCAGCAGTTACCTGACCCCGGGACAGGGGACCGGGGAGCTGTTTTTT.

This clonotype was counted between two and nine times. The chain links TRBV7-9 to TRBJ2-5; D is perhaps TRBD2 (6 bases). Trimming took off 0 bases at V and 2 bases at J, with 10 bases between the two ends. The germline V gene encodes CDR1 SEHNR and CDR2 FQNEAQ (reference sequence). The length of the CDR3 is 15 residues. CDR3 DNA: TGTGCCAGCAGCTTAGCCCTTGGGACTCAAGAGACCCAGTACTTC. Its protein product is CASSLALGTQETQYF.

This clonotype was detected only a few times. The gene calls are TRBV25-1 and TRBJ2-1; D is possibly TRBD1 (6 bases). The CDR3 totals 14 residues. The ends were cut back, 5 bases at V and 5 bases at J, with 13 bases in the middle. Germline assignment: CDR1 MGHDK and CDR2 SYGVNS. The CDR3 region has the DNA TGTGCCAGCAGTTCAAGGACAGAGGACAATGAGCAGTTCTTC. Its protein is CASSSRTEDNEQFF.

This clonotype has just a few counts. The rearrangement links TRBV11-2 to TRBJ2-5; a weak D match, TRBD1 (5 bases). Germline CDR1 and CDR2: SGHAT and FQNNGV. The CDR3 runs to 14 residues. V was pared by 3 bases and J by 1 base, with 9 bases between. CDR3 loop: CASSFDRGQETQYF. CDR3 bases: TGTGCCAGCAGCTTTGACAGAGGCCAAGAGACCCAGTACTTC. Filled out from reference TRBV11-2 and TRBJ2-5, the complete variable domain reads EAGVAQSPRYKIIEKRQSVAFWCNPISGHATLYWYQQILGQGPKLLIQFQNNGVVDDSQLPKDRFSAERLKGVDSTLKIQPAKLEDSAVYLCASSFDRGQETQYFGPGTRLLVL.

The rearrangement links TRBV7-2 to TRBJ1-4, with TRBD1 matching over 10 bases. Per the germline V gene, CDR1 is SGHTA and CDR2 is FQGNSA. J gave up 0 bases and V 5 bases, and 3 bases lay outside the gene matches. The CDR3 consists of 16 residues. For the CDR3, the DNA is TGTGCCAGCAGCCGGGACAGGGGTGCAACTAATGAAAAACTGTTTTTT. This codes for CASSRDRGATNEKLFF.

J is TRBJ2-2 and V is TRBV20-1, with D tentatively TRBD1 (5 bases). The CDR3 contains 16 residues. V shed 0 bases and J shed 1 base, with 12 bases lying between them. Germline V CDR1 and CDR2: DFQATT, SNEGSKA (reference sequence). The CDR3 here is CSARDLGRENTGELFF. The CDR3 region has the DNA TGCAGTGCTAGAGATCTGGGCAGGGAGAACACCGGGGAGCTGTTTTTT.

This clonotype was seen a few times. This chain connects TRBV18 to TRBJ2-1; D gene ambiguous. This CDR3 spans 12 amino acids. V dropped 2 bases and J dropped 9 bases, with 8 bases sitting between them. CDR1 is KGHSH and CDR2 is LQKENI in the germline V gene. CDR3 sequence: CASSPAPGEQFF. Written as DNA, the CDR3 is TGTGCCAGCTCACCAGCCCCCGGTGAGCAGTTCTTC.

In this sample, this clonotype turned up a few times. This sequence joins TRBV9 and TRBJ1-3; the D gene is possibly TRBD1 (6 bases). This CDR3 is 15 amino acids long. Germline lookup yields CDR1 SGDLS and CDR2 YYNGEE. Trimming pared 0 bases from V and 0 bases from J, leaving 7 bases between. This chain's CDR3 is CASSVGTDSGNTIYF. The DNA for the CDR3 is TGTGCCAGCAGCGTAGGGACAGACTCTGGAAACACCATATATTTT.

This clonotype came up many times. This chain connects TRBV20-1 to TRBJ2-5; a possible D gene is TRBD1 (5 bases). Germline CDR1 and CDR2: DFQATT and SNEGSKA (reference sequence). V lost 4 bases, J lost 5 bases, and 11 bases lay in between. CDR3 length equals 12 residues. The CDR3 region has the DNA TGCAGTGCTAACCAGGGTGCTGAGACCCAGTACTTC. This codes for CSANQGAETQYF.

The genes are TRBV7-2 and TRBJ2-7, with D possibly matching TRBD1 (7 bases). Germline-derived CDR1 and CDR2 are SGHTA and FQGNSA. The CDR3 is 13 amino acids. V was clipped by 6 bases and J by 5 bases, with 14 bases between them. The CDR3 reads CASSNQGGNEQYF. CDR3 coding DNA: TGTGCCAGCAGTAACCAGGGGGGAAACGAGCAGTACTTC.

This clonotype was counted a few times. V and J are TRBV5-1 and TRBJ2-7; perhaps TRBD1 as D (5 bases). With 0 bases removed from V and 2 bases from J, the gap between germline ends came to 9 bases. The CDR3 runs to 14 residues. Per germline, CDR1 SGHRS and CDR2 YFSETQ. For the CDR3, the DNA is TGCGCCAGCAGCTTGGAACAGGCCACCTACGAGCAGTACTTC. Amino acids: CASSLEQATYEQYF.